A selection of T cell receptor beta chains follows, all from one sample in a study of blood T cell repertoires in COVID-19. TCRdb's copy holds only in-frame clones and misses some; the assay was immunoSEQ multiplex PCR. The sample contains about 300,000 clones, approximately 90% of which appear only once. The specimen sequenced was peripheral blood. The receptors were sampled from a man between 18 and 35 years old with active or convalescent COVID-19. The CDR3 runs from the conserved cysteine through the conserved F or W. Size is omitted from some rows. Given values are once, few, many or a class for expanded clones.

len: 19
j_gene: TRBJ2-6
v_gene: TRBV5-1
abundance: NA
CDR3aa: CASSLGHPRVVSGANVLTF

len: 16
j_gene: TRBJ1-1
v_gene: TRBV5-1
abundance: many
CDR3aa: CASSLGGTGVGTEAFF

len: 17
j_gene: TRBJ2-7
v_gene: TRBV27
abundance: NA
CDR3aa: CASRSLINLQGLGEQYF

len: 14
j_gene: TRBJ2-5
v_gene: TRBV7-2
abundance: NA
CDR3aa: CASSPGTGGETQYF

len: 15
j_gene: TRBJ1-5
v_gene: TRBV6-5
abundance: once
CDR3aa: CASTPRWTGVQPQHF

len: 14
j_gene: TRBJ2-7
v_gene: TRBV10-3
abundance: NA
CDR3aa: CAISERQGSHEQYF

len: 16
j_gene: TRBJ2-1
v_gene: TRBV4-1
abundance: once
CDR3aa: CASSQGWGQPYNEQFF

len: 17
j_gene: TRBJ1-2
v_gene: TRBV27
abundance: once
CDR3aa: CASSRRTGGMTLYGYTF

len: 17
j_gene: TRBJ2-1
v_gene: TRBV7-9
abundance: NA
CDR3aa: CASSGGSGRNTYNEQFF

len: 18
j_gene: TRBJ2-1
v_gene: TRBV3-1/TRBV3-2
abundance: NA
CDR3aa: CASSTQPLTSGRNNEQFF

len: 15
j_gene: TRBJ2-1
v_gene: TRBV6-5
abundance: many
CDR3aa: CASSNSGGTYNEQFF

len: 16
j_gene: TRBJ2-5
v_gene: TRBV3-1/TRBV3-2
abundance: NA
CDR3aa: CASSIWTSEHQETQYF

len: 12
j_gene: TRBJ2-7
v_gene: TRBV20-1
abundance: NA
CDR3aa: CSASLAGYEQYF

len: 13
j_gene: TRBJ1-5
v_gene: TRBV5-1
abundance: NA
CDR3aa: CASSTTGEQPQHF

len: 16
j_gene: TRBJ2-1
v_gene: TRBV5-1
abundance: NA
CDR3aa: CASSLATSGRVNEQFF

len: 15
j_gene: TRBJ2-7
v_gene: TRBV27
abundance: NA
CDR3aa: CASSFSVAGSYEQYF

len: 16
j_gene: TRBJ2-4
v_gene: TRBV6-6
abundance: NA
CDR3aa: CASIGAGGWAKNIQYF

len: 13
j_gene: TRBJ1-5
v_gene: TRBV6-2/TRBV6-3
abundance: NA
CDR3aa: CASSIQGYQPQHF

len: 16
j_gene: TRBJ2-7
v_gene: TRBV11-2
abundance: once
CDR3aa: CASSLTSGQRAYEQYF

len: 15
j_gene: TRBJ2-7
v_gene: TRBV19
abundance: NA
CDR3aa: CASSPQERYPYEQYF